These 17 T cell receptor beta chains came from one sample sequenced in a study of blood T cells in healthy people across ages. A sample-barcoded 5' primer and a J-beta primer mix were used in a second PCR of roughly 7 to 11 cycles. TCRdb reprocessed the 5' RACE reads with MiXCR, giving one entry per CDR3 protein. Of a few hundred thousand distinct CDR3 sequences in the sample, about 55% are singletons; the top ten hold about 54%. Sequenced input: blood. The receptors stem from a man aged 60 to 69 in good health.

This clonotype was seen a handful of times. The chain has TRBV10-1 and TRBJ2-7; TRBD1 agrees at 12 bases. Trimming cost V 3 bases and J 5 bases; bases outside gene matches: 5. Germline-derived CDR1 and CDR2 are WNHNN and SYGVQD (reference sequence). This CDR3 contains 15 residues. In nucleotides, the CDR3 is TGCGCCAGCAGTGACTGGGACAGGGGGCCGGACGAGCAGTACTTC. Translation gives CASSDWDRGPDEQYF.

This clonotype was recorded only once. The chain employs TRBV7-2 and TRBJ2-2; unclear D gene. Germline V CDR1 and CDR2: SGHTA, FQGNSA. The CDR3 length is 15 residues. V was trimmed by 5 bases and J by 8 bases, leaving 18 bases between them. This CDR3 is CASSPRALGLGELFF. The DNA of the CDR3 is TGTGCCAGCAGCCCACGGGCTCTTGGTCTGGGGGAGCTGTTTTTT.

This clonotype was seen a few times. The J gene is TRBJ2-2, the V gene TRBV25-1, with 8 bases identical to TRBD2. This CDR3 is built from 14 residues. CDR1 is MGHDK and CDR2 is SYGVNS in the germline V gene. Losses at the gene ends were 7 bases for V and 3 bases for J; bases not matched to a gene: 4. CDR3 in DNA: TGTGCCAGCACCGGGAGGGGGGACACCGGGGAGCTGTTTTTT. Encoded protein: CASTGRGDTGELFF.

The rearrangement uses TRBV28 and TRBJ1-5, with 7 bases lining up with TRBD1. Looked up from germline, CDR1 is MDHEN and CDR2 is SYDVKM. V lost 5 bases and J lost 4; bases outside the gene matches: 5. The CDR3 spans 14 residues. CDR3 sequence: CASSPTQGNQPQHF. In nucleotides, the CDR3 is TGTGCCAGCAGTCCGACACAGGGGAATCAGCCCCAGCATTTT.

This clonotype was observed a few times. The V call is TRBV18, the J call TRBJ2-5, with D tentatively TRBD1 or TRBD2 (5 bases each). The CDR3 sequence is 13 residues long. Germline V gene sequence: CDR1 KGHSH, CDR2 LQKENI. Between the trimmed V and J ends, which lost 0 bases and 3 bases, there was a span of 5 bases. The CDR3 sequence is CASSPPGEETQYF. The CDR3 DNA reads as TGTGCCAGCTCACCACCGGGGGAAGAGACCCAGTACTTC.

The genes are TRBV7-2 and TRBJ2-5; D is undetermined. The germline CDR1 and CDR2 sequences are SGHTA and FQGNSA. Deletions cut 4 bases from V and 5 bases from J, with 14 bases between. The CDR3 spans 14 residues. CDR3 amino acids: CASSSPRLRETQYF. The CDR3 DNA reads TGTGCCAGCAGCTCCCCCCGACTGAGGGAGACCCAGTACTTC.

This chain uses TRBV9 with TRBJ2-5; a possible D gene is TRBD2 (7 bases). The V end lost 3 bases, the J end lost 4 bases, and 13 bases lay between the germline ends. This CDR3 has 14 amino acids. CDR1 is SGDLS, CDR2 YYNGEE, per germline. CDR3 region: CASSADAGAETQYF. CDR3 bases: TGTGCCAGCAGCGCGGACGCGGGGGCAGAGACCCAGTACTTC.

This chain uses TRBV9 with TRBJ2-7; D is tentatively TRBD1 or TRBD2 (5 bases each). The CDR3 spans 14 residues. Per germline, CDR1 SGDLS and CDR2 YYNGEE. Trimming pared 3 bases from V and 2 bases from J, leaving 12 bases between. The CDR3 region is CASSGTGLPYEQYF. The DNA of the CDR3 is TGTGCCAGCAGCGGTACAGGACTCCCCTACGAGCAGTACTTC.

A single count supports this clonotype. The V call is TRBV20-1, the J call TRBJ1-6; D gene unclear. In germline, CDR1 is DFQATT, CDR2 SNEGSKA (reference sequence). The CDR3 runs 15 residues. V was clipped by 4 bases and J by 9 bases, with 19 bases between them. The DNA of the CDR3 is TGCAGTGCTAAGGAATGGTCCTCCGGGAGTTCACCCCTCCACTTT. Its protein is CSAKEWSSGSSPLHF.

This clonotype was counted only a few times. The chain combines TRBV9 with TRBJ2-5; 8 bases fit TRBD2. The V gene's germline CDR1 is SGDLS and CDR2 YYNGEE. V was pared by 0 bases and J by 5 bases, with 3 bases of the junction left unmatched. The CDR3 consists of 14 residues. In nucleotides, the CDR3 is TGTGCCAGCAGCGTAGAGGTAGCGGGGGAGACCCAGTACTTC. Its protein is CASSVEVAGETQYF.

The sample holds one count of this clonotype. The chain joins TRBV6-6 to TRBJ2-7, with 8 bases identical to TRBD2. This CDR3 spans 16 amino acids. Germline V gene lookup returns CDR1 MNHNY and CDR2 SVGAGI (reference sequence). J gave up 5 bases and V 0 bases, and 9 bases lay outside the gene matches. The CDR3 region has the DNA TGTGCCAGCAGTTACTCAACCGGGAGGGGGAGGAACGAGCAGTACTTC. Translated: CASSYSTGRGRNEQYF.

A few counts support this clonotype. V gene TRBV7-2 combines with J gene TRBJ2-3; perhaps D is TRBD1 or TRBD2 (5 bases each). The CDR3 loop spans 14 amino acids. CDR1 SGHTA and CDR2 FQGNSA come from the germline V gene. V lost 2 bases to trimming and J lost 3 bases, with 9 bases between them. CDR3 DNA sequence: TGTGCCAGCAGCTTAACGGGACCGACAGATACGCAGTATTTT. This encodes CASSLTGPTDTQYF.

V is TRBV6-1 and J is TRBJ1-2, with D maybe TRBD1 (6 bases). Germline-derived CDR1 and CDR2 are MNHNS and SASEGT. This CDR3 has 17 amino acids. V lost 1 base and J lost 8, with 23 bases in between. The CDR3 protein is CASSEGLGTSSSMGYTF. The CDR3 nucleotides are TGTGCCAGCAGTGAAGGGTTGGGGACAAGCAGTAGTATGGGCTACACCTTC.

This chain connects TRBV4-3 to TRBJ2-7; possibly TRBD1 for D (5 bases). The CDR3 totals 14 residues. Trimming took off 3 bases at V and 3 bases at J, with 12 bases between the two ends. The germline V gene encodes CDR1 LGHNA and CDR2 YSLEER. CDR3: CASSQGRSNYEQYF. As DNA, the CDR3 is TGCGCCAGCAGCCAGGGGCGGAGCAACTACGAGCAGTACTTC.

The V and J genes are TRBV29-1 and TRBJ2-1; 9 positions agree with TRBD2. From germline, CDR1 is SQVTM and CDR2 ANQGSEA. V lost 2 bases to trimming and J lost 0 bases; unmatched junction nucleotides: 5. This CDR3 contains 16 residues. The DNA for the CDR3 is TGCAGCGTTGAATTGCTAGCGGGACACTCCTACAATGAGCAGTTCTTC. This translates into CSVELLAGHSYNEQFF.

This clonotype appeared many times. V and J are TRBV15 and TRBJ1-2; TRBD1 is a possible D gene (5 bases). The CDR3 is 13 residues long. V gave up 0 bases and J gave up 8 bases, with 10 bases separating them. Looked up from germline, CDR1 is LNHNV and CDR2 is YYDKDF (reference sequence). This chain's CDR3 is CATSRDRRDGYTF. The CDR3 DNA reads TGTGCCACCAGCAGAGATAGGAGGGACGGCTACACCTTC. Based on the CDR3 plus reference TRBV15 and TRBJ1-2, the full variable domain is DAMVIQNPRYQVTQFGKPVTLSCSQTLNHNVMYWYQQKSSQAPKLLFHYYDKDFNNEADTPDNFQSRRPNTSFCFLDIRSPGLGDTAMYLCATSRDRRDGYTFGSGTRLTVV.

This clonotype was observed a handful of times. The chain joins TRBV5-1 to TRBJ2-1; 8 bases match TRBD2. V was pared by 3 bases and J by 6 bases, with 11 bases of the junction left unmatched. CDR3 length: 16 amino acids. Germline CDR1 SGHRS, CDR2 YFSETQ. The CDR3 spells CASSSAGTRGSNEQFF. The CDR3 DNA follows: TGCGCCAGCAGCTCGGCAGGGACTAGAGGAAGCAATGAGCAGTTCTTC.